One and the same sample provided the 20 T cell receptor beta chains below, sequenced in a study of T-cell reconstitution after alpha-beta-depleted transplantation in children. Researchers prepared the TCRbeta library using unique molecular identifiers, the study reports. Each CDR3 protein gets one entry after TCRdb re-called the PCR reads with MiXCR. The data show 500,000 to 750,000 distinct CDR3 sequences, 25% to 30% seen once. Sequenced here: PBMCs, sampled before TCRalphabeta/CD19-depleted stem cell transplant. These receptors originate from a boy in the first two years of life with Wiskott-Aldrich syndrome, due to receive a stem cell transplant.

The chain uses TRBV12-3 or TRBV12-4 and TRBJ2-1; maybe TRBD1 (6 bases). This CDR3 contains 14 residues. Trimming shortened V by 7 bases and J by 8 bases, and 18 bases separated the two germline ends. CDR3 DNA sequence: TGTGCCAGCAACCCTACGTACAGGGCCTATGAGCAGTTCTTC. This encodes CASNPTYRAYEQFF.

This chain joins TRBV28 and TRBJ2-7; D assignment may be TRBD1 or TRBD2 (5 bases each). Germline CDR1 reads MDHEN; CDR2 reads SYDVKM. Deletions cut 4 bases from V and 0 bases from J, with 13 bases between. The CDR3 totals 15 residues. The CDR3 DNA reads as TGTGCCAGCAGTTCTCTTTGGGGGAGCTCCTACGAGCAGTACTTC. Translation: CASSSLWGSSYEQYF.

The table lists this clonotype with a few counts. This chain joins TRBV25-1 and TRBJ2-1; D gene unclear. The germline V and J ends were trimmed by 8 bases and 5 bases, with 7 bases remaining between them. Germline CDR1 and CDR2: MGHDK and SYGVNS. The CDR3 totals 11 residues. CDR3 in amino acids: CASQRNNEQFF. CDR3 coding DNA: TGTGCCAGCCAAAGGAACAATGAGCAGTTCTTC. Using reference TRBV25-1 and TRBJ2-1 for the parts outside the CDR3, the full variable domain is EADIYQTPRYLVIGTGKKITLECSQTMGHDKMYWYQQDPGMELHLIHYSYGVNSTEKGDLSSESTVSRIRTEHFPLTLESARPSHTSQYLCASQRNNEQFFGPGTRLTVL.

The V call is TRBV28, the J call TRBJ2-1; 8 bases match TRBD1. The CDR3 extends over 15 amino acids. CDR1 and CDR2 (germline): MDHEN, SYDVKM. V lost 6 bases to trimming and J lost 4 bases; unmatched junction nucleotides: 8. The CDR3 bases are TGTGCCAGCAGCTATGGGACAGGACTTTACAATGAGCAGTTCTTC. Protein product: CASSYGTGLYNEQFF.

The V and J genes are TRBV7-9 and TRBJ2-1; D unclear. V shed 5 bases and J shed 4 bases, with 12 bases lying between them. CDR3 length equals 14 residues. In germline, CDR1 is SEHNR, CDR2 FQNEAQ (reference sequence). The CDR3, as DNA: TGTGCCAGCAGCCACTTTTCCCTGTACAATGAGCAGTTCTTC. As protein: CASSHFSLYNEQFF.

The chain joins TRBV27 to TRBJ1-1; D gene ambiguous. Trimming removed 0 bases from V and 1 base from J, with 6 bases in between. From germline, CDR1 is MNHEY and CDR2 SMNVEV (reference sequence). The length of the CDR3 is 14 residues. Here the CDR3 DNA reads TGTGCCAGCAGTTTATCAGTGGGGAACACTGAAGCTTTCTTT. It specifies CASSLSVGNTEAFF.

The genes are TRBV5-1 and TRBJ2-7; either TRBD1 or TRBD2 may fit D (6 bases each). Trimming took 0 bases from V and 6 from J, leaving 13 bases between them. Germline CDR1 reads SGHRS; CDR2 reads YFSETQ. The CDR3 is made up of 14 amino acids. The CDR3: CASSLVRGAGEQYF. The CDR3 region has the DNA TGCGCCAGCAGCTTGGTCAGGGGAGCGGGCGAGCAGTACTTC.

The sample holds many counts of this clonotype. The chain has TRBV12-3 or TRBV12-4 and TRBJ2-2, with TRBD2 matching 11 bases. This CDR3 is 18 amino acids long. Germline trimming cut 5 bases from V and 2 bases from J; bases unmatched to any gene: 10. For the CDR3, the DNA is TGTGCCAGCAGTCCCCTAGCGGGAGGACACATTAACACCGGGGAGCTGTTTTTT. Its protein product is CASSPLAGGHINTGELFF.

The chain carries TRBV10-3 and TRBJ1-1, with 7 bases matching TRBD1. The V and J ends lost 2 bases and 4 bases, in that order; junction bases with no gene match: 10. Germline CDR1 reads ENHRY; CDR2 reads SYGVKD. This CDR3 comprises 16 residues. The CDR3 region is CAISEVSGGRGTEAFF. The DNA of the CDR3 is TGTGCCATCAGTGAGGTATCAGGGGGGCGTGGCACTGAAGCTTTCTTT.

The count of this clonotype is one. The rearrangement links TRBV29-1 to TRBJ2-7, with D perhaps matching TRBD1 (6 bases). This CDR3 is built from 12 residues. Per the germline V gene, CDR1 is SQVTM and CDR2 is ANQGSEA. V lost 3 bases to trimming and J lost 7 bases, with 13 bases between them. DNA of the CDR3: TGCAGCGTTGATTGGCCAGGGGAAGAGCAGTACTTC. It yields the protein CSVDWPGEEQYF.

Only a few counts were recorded for this clonotype. This sequence joins TRBV7-2 and TRBJ2-5; 9 nucleotides align to TRBD2. Trimming cost V 0 bases and J 5 bases; bases outside gene matches: 7. From germline, CDR1 is SGHTA and CDR2 FQGNSA. CDR3 length: 16 amino acids. The CDR3 sequence: CASSLAPSGRRETQYF. The CDR3 DNA sequence: TGTGCCAGCAGCTTAGCCCCCAGCGGGAGGAGGGAGACCCAGTACTTC.

V usage is TRBV4-2 and J usage is TRBJ2-1, with TRBD1 as a possible D gene (7 bases). Trimming pared 1 base from V and 5 bases from J, leaving 12 bases between. There are 15 residues in the CDR3. Looked up from germline, CDR1 is LGHNA and CDR2 is YNFKEQ. The DNA of the CDR3 is TGTGCCAGCAGCCAAGTATCAGGGGGGCACAATGAGCAGTTCTTC. Translated: CASSQVSGGHNEQFF.

The chain combines TRBV6-1 with TRBJ1-1, with D unresolved. Deletions cut 2 bases from V and 1 base from J, with 8 bases between. Germline V gene data show CDR1 as MNHNS and CDR2 as SASEGT. The CDR3 sequence is 14 residues long. The CDR3 spells CASSERQPNTEAFF. In nucleotides, the CDR3 is TGTGCCAGCAGTGAAAGGCAGCCGAACACTGAAGCTTTCTTT.

The chain joins TRBV5-5 to TRBJ1-6; D is unclear. V lost 0 bases and J lost 10, with 14 bases in between. The CDR3 runs 15 residues. Germline values: CDR1 SGHKS, CDR2 YYEKEE (reference sequence). CDR3 protein: CASSLAGIFDSPLHF. For the CDR3, the DNA is TGTGCCAGCAGCTTGGCCGGGATTTTCGACTCACCCCTCCACTTT. The variable domain in full, with the rest retrieved from reference TRBV5-5 and TRBJ1-6, is DAGVTQSPTHLIKTRGQQVTLRCSPISGHKSVSWYQQVLGQGPQFIFQYYEKEERGRGNFPDRFSARQFPNYSSELNVNALLLGDSALYLCASSLAGIFDSPLHFGNGTRLTVT.

This clonotype was counted a few times. The rearrangement uses TRBV29-1 and TRBJ2-2; a weak D match, TRBD1 (6 bases). The CDR3 is 15 residues long. Looked up from germline, CDR1 is SQVTM and CDR2 is ANQGSEA. Trimming took 5 bases from V and 4 from J, leaving 17 bases between them. This CDR3 is CSVLSPGAVTGELFF. CDR3 DNA: TGCAGCGTTCTTTCCCCAGGGGCGGTCACCGGGGAGCTGTTTTTT.

This clonotype has a handful of counts. The V call is TRBV20-1, the J call TRBJ1-2; no firm D call. V was trimmed by 0 bases and J by 0 bases, leaving 11 bases between them. Germline CDR1 and CDR2: DFQATT and SNEGSKA (reference sequence). This CDR3 comprises 15 residues. This CDR3 reads CSARDSRTTNYGYTF. The CDR3 DNA reads TGCAGTGCTAGAGATAGCCGTACGACTAACTATGGCTACACCTTC.

This chain connects TRBV20-1 to TRBJ2-1; D gene unclear. Germline V lookup: CDR1 DFQATT, CDR2 SNEGSKA (reference sequence). Trimming took 1 base from V and 4 from J, leaving 14 bases between them. The CDR3 totals 15 residues. The CDR3 bases are TGCAGTGCTAGAGTTGGCGGATTTGGGTACAATGAGCAGTTCTTC. This gives the protein CSARVGGFGYNEQFF.

This clonotype was counted between two and nine times. The rearrangement links TRBV20-1 to TRBJ2-1; no definite D call. The CDR3 has 14 residues. CDR1 and CDR2 from the germline V gene are DFQATT and SNEGSKA (reference sequence). V lost 3 bases and J lost 5, with 14 bases in between. The CDR3 coding sequence is TGCAGTGCTAGGGGTCTTGGAGCTCACAATGAGCAGTTCTTC. As protein: CSARGLGAHNEQFF.

This clonotype was observed a few times. This chain uses TRBV6-1 with TRBJ1-6, with D hard to call. The germline gives CDR1 MNHNS, CDR2 SASEGT. The CDR3 has 14 residues. V was clipped by 8 bases and J by 3 bases, with 11 bases between them. CDR3 region: CASANNNYNSPLHF. As DNA, the CDR3 is TGTGCCAGCGCGAACAACAACTATAATTCACCCCTCCACTTT.

The chain has TRBV14 and TRBJ1-6; tentative D call: TRBD1 (5 bases). V was trimmed by 4 bases and J by 8 bases, leaving 12 bases between them. Germline CDR1 is SGHDN and CDR2 is FVKESK. The CDR3 is 14 amino acids. The CDR3 spells CASSRRVVDSPLHF. As DNA, the CDR3 is TGTGCCAGCAGCCGCAGGGTCGTCGATTCACCCCTCCACTTT.